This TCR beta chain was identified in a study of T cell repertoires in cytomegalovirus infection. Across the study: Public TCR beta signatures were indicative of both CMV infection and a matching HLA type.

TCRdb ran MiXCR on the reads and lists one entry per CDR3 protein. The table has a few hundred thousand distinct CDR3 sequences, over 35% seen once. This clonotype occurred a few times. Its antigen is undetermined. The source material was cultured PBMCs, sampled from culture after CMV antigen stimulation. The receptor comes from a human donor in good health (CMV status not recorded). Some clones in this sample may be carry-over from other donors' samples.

CDR3: CASSLVGTGGTGANVLTF. CDR3 bases: TGTGCCAGCAGCTTGGTAGGGACAGGGGGGACTGGGGCCAACGTCCTGACTTTC. V is TRBV5-4 and J is TRBJ2-6; 11 nucleotides agree with TRBD1. V shed 0 bases, J shed 2 bases, and the junction held 4 bases outside the gene matches. The CDR3 has 18 residues. CDR1 SGHNT and CDR2 YYREEE come from the germline V gene (reference sequence). The variable domain in full, with the rest retrieved from reference TRBV5-4 and TRBJ2-6, is ETGVTQSPTHLIKTRGQQVTLRCSSQSGHNTVSWYQQALGQGPQFIFQYYREEENGRGNFPPRFSGLQFPNYSSELNVNALELDDSALYLCASSLVGTGGTGANVLTFGAGSRLTVL.